Listed below are T cell receptor beta chains from one sample, sequenced in a study of T-cell memory formation after mild COVID-19. TCRdb reprocessed the 5' RACE reads via MiXCR and lists one record per CDR3 protein. The sample records about 290,000 distinct CDR3 sequences, roughly 15% being singletons. The sample taken for sequencing was PBMCs or a T cell subset sorted from them (not recorded which). Source of these receptors: a young man who had mild COVID-19 (a few samples of this study predate the infection). Cell type and time point are not known. Both conserved end residues are part of each CDR3. A D gene is named only where the DNA matches it firmly. Size values are once, few and many counts, or a class for expanded clones, and some rows have none.

v_gene	d_gene	j_gene	abundance	CDR3aa	CDR3nt
TRBV4-3	NA	TRBJ2-3	few	CASSQGSVADTQYF	TGCGCCAGCAGCCAGGGAAGTGTGGCGGATACGCAGTATTTT
TRBV11-2	TRBD1	TRBJ2-3	NA	CASSSIRGRDTQYF	TGTGCCAGCAGCTCTATCAGGGGGCGAGATACGCAGTATTTT
TRBV7-9	TRBD1	TRBJ2-5	few	CASGGWGTEETQYF	TGTGCCAGCGGTGGTTGGGGGACAGAAGAGACCCAGTACTTC
TRBV4-1	NA	TRBJ2-5	many	CASSPLPGKETQYF	TGCGCCAGCAGCCCCCTCCCGGGGAAAGAGACCCAGTACTTC
TRBV15	NA	TRBJ2-1	few	CATSRDPPGGVGDEQFF	TGTGCCACCAGCAGAGACCCCCCCGGAGGGGTCGGTGATGAGCAGTTCTTC
TRBV30	NA	TRBJ1-2	few	CAWSVPSRGDYGYTF	TGTGCCTGGAGTGTACCGTCGAGGGGAGACTATGGCTACACCTTC
TRBV20-1	NA	TRBJ1-5	few	CSASRASDQPQHF	TGCAGTGCCTCCAGGGCATCCGATCAGCCCCAGCATTTT
TRBV10-3	NA	TRBJ2-1	many	CAISDPRVGPVNEQFF	TGTGCCATCAGTGACCCTCGGGTTGGGCCCGTCAATGAGCAGTTCTTC
TRBV12-3/TRBV12-4	NA	TRBJ2-1	many	CASRRQTQQFF	TGTGCCAGCAGACGACAGACCCAGCAGTTCTTC
TRBV12-3/TRBV12-4	NA	TRBJ1-3	NA	CASSLIPVNSGNTIYF	TGTGCCAGCAGTTTGATACCGGTCAACTCTGGAAACACCATATATTTT
TRBV5-1	NA	TRBJ2-5	few	CASSFDETQYF	TGCGCCAGCAGCTTCGATGAGACCCAGTACTTC
TRBV5-1	NA	TRBJ2-3	few	CASSLPAGRTDTQYF	TGCGCCAGCAGCCTCCCCGCGGGGCGAACAGATACGCAGTATTTT
TRBV6-5	TRBD1	TRBJ2-1	NA	CASSYPPGQNNEQFF	TGTGCCAGCAGTTACCCCCCGGGACAGAACAATGAGCAGTTCTTC
TRBV12-3/TRBV12-4	NA	TRBJ1-1	NA	CASSLTRSTEAFF	TGTGCCAGCAGTCTGACACGGAGCACTGAAGCTTTCTTT
TRBV7-2	NA	TRBJ2-1	NA	CASSFLNNEQFF	TGTGCCAGCAGCTTCTTGAACAATGAGCAGTTCTTC
TRBV7-2	NA	TRBJ2-3	NA	CASSPSLHYGTDTQYF	TGTGCCAGCAGCCCTAGTCTTCATTACGGCACAGATACGCAGTATTTT
TRBV20-1	NA	TRBJ2-3	few	CSARVGFGTDTQYF	TGCAGTGCTAGAGTGGGGTTTGGCACAGATACGCAGTATTTT
TRBV9	NA	TRBJ2-1	few	CASRGDGEQFF	TGTGCCAGCAGGGGAGACGGTGAGCAGTTCTTC
TRBV19	NA	TRBJ1-1	NA	CASSDGHRTNTEAFF	TGTGCCAGTAGTGACGGACACAGGACTAACACTGAAGCTTTCTTT
TRBV12-3/TRBV12-4	NA	TRBJ1-2	few	CASSPYGDIYF	TGTGCCAGCAGTCCCTATGGGGATATCTACTTC
TRBV12-3/TRBV12-4	TRBD2	TRBJ2-1	few	CASSSSGGAGTEQFF	TGTGCCAGCAGTTCTAGCGGGGGGGCCGGCACCGAGCAGTTCTTC
TRBV5-1	NA	TRBJ1-4	NA	CASSPGGSQKLFF	TGCGCCAGCAGCCCGGGGGGCAGCCAAAAACTGTTTTTT
TRBV6-2/TRBV6-3	NA	TRBJ2-1	few	CASSRGGRYNEQFF	TGTGCCAGCAGTAGGGGGGGTCGCTACAATGAGCAGTTCTTC
TRBV7-3	NA	TRBJ2-1	NA	CASSLGRTNEQFF	TGTGCCAGCAGCTTAGGACGAACAAATGAGCAGTTCTTC
TRBV12-3/TRBV12-4	NA	TRBJ2-1	few	CASSLLGDEQFF	TGTGCCAGCAGTTTACTAGGCGATGAGCAGTTCTTC
TRBV6-4	NA	TRBJ1-1	many	CASSEGGEDTEAFF	TGTGCCAGCAGTGAAGGGGGGGAGGACACTGAAGCTTTCTTT
TRBV5-1	NA	TRBJ2-1	few	CASSLGLLDEQFF	TGCGCCAGCAGCTTGGGACTGCTCGATGAGCAGTTCTTC
TRBV4-3	NA	TRBJ2-3	NA	CASSQDSATDTQYF	TGCGCCAGCAGCCAAGATAGTGCCACAGATACGCAGTATTTT
TRBV12-3/TRBV12-4	NA	TRBJ2-2	NA	CASGGITGELFF	TGTGCCAGCGGGGGGATAACCGGGGAGCTGTTTTTT
TRBV6-5	TRBD2	TRBJ2-3	NA	CASGTGTSGTDTQYF	TGTGCCAGCGGAACCGGGACTAGCGGCACAGATACGCAGTATTTT
TRBV27	NA	TRBJ2-3	NA	CASSLGTGITDTQYF	NA
TRBV7-8	TRBD2	TRBJ2-5	many	CASSTSLRETQYF	TGTGCCAGCTCGACTAGCCTAAGGGAGACCCAGTACTTC
TRBV3-1	NA	TRBJ1-1	NA	CASSQGGGNANTEAFF	TGTGCCAGCAGCCAAGGGGGAGGGAACGCGAACACTGAAGCTTTCTTT
TRBV19	NA	TRBJ1-2	NA	CASTGRQDTNYGYTF	TGTGCCAGTACCGGGCGACAAGACACTAACTATGGCTACACCTTC
TRBV7-2	TRBD1	TRBJ1-6	few	CASSRTGGSGSYNSPLHF	TGTGCCAGCAGCCGGACAGGGGGGTCGGGGTCCTATAATTCACCCCTCCACTTT
TRBV27	NA	TRBJ2-2	NA	CASRVRGYTGELFF	TGTGCCAGCAGAGTTCGGGGGTACACCGGGGAGCTGTTTTTT
TRBV10-3	TRBD2	TRBJ2-5	NA	CAISPTSGSIQYF	TGTGCCATCAGCCCCACTAGCGGGAGTATCCAGTACTTC
TRBV29-1	NA	TRBJ1-2	few	CSVEDGGRDRYFYGYTF	TGCAGCGTTGAAGATGGGGGACGCGACAGGTACTTCTATGGCTACACCTTC
TRBV5-4	NA	TRBJ1-1	NA	CASSKEGGFTEAFF	TGTGCCAGCAGTAAAGAGGGGGGTTTCACTGAAGCTTTCTTT
TRBV20-1	NA	TRBJ2-4	NA	CSAGPLDTLKADENIQYF	TGCAGTGCGGGGCCACTAGACACTCTCAAAGCGGATGAAAACATTCAGTACTTC
TRBV7-9	TRBD1	TRBJ1-6	many	CASRRPTGADYNSPLHF	TGTGCCAGCCGCCGCCCCACAGGGGCCGACTATAATTCACCCCTCCACTTT
TRBV4-2	NA	TRBJ1-1	NA	CASSQATEDFF	TGTGCCAGCAGCCAGGCCACTGAAGATTTCTTT
TRBV5-1	TRBD1	TRBJ2-1	NA	CASRRQGADNEQFF	TGCGCCAGCCGGCGCCAGGGGGCGGACAATGAGCAGTTCTTC
TRBV9	TRBD1	TRBJ1-6	NA	CASSPDRGGGSPLHF	TGTGCCAGCAGCCCAGACAGGGGAGGCGGTTCACCCCTCCACTTT
TRBV9	TRBD1	TRBJ1-4	NA	CASSADRGGEKLFF	TGTGCCAGCAGCGCCGACAGGGGGGGCGAAAAACTGTTTTTT
TRBV4-2	TRBD2	TRBJ2-1	few	CASSQQGTSGEEQFF	TGTGCCAGCAGCCAACAGGGGACTAGCGGGGAAGAGCAGTTCTTC
TRBV3-1	NA	TRBJ1-2	few	CASSLGSGSLGGGYTF	TGTGCCAGCAGCCTTGGAAGCGGATCCCTCGGGGGTGGCTACACCTTC
TRBV29-1	TRBD1	TRBJ1-5	NA	CSVGGTGRNQPQHF	TGCAGCGTCGGAGGGACAGGGCGAAATCAGCCCCAGCATTTT
TRBV6-5	NA	TRBJ2-3	few	CASSFGLTTDTQYF	TGTGCCAGCAGTTTTGGACTGACCACAGATACGCAGTATTTT
TRBV6-5	NA	TRBJ1-4	few	CASSYGRTVNEKLFF	TGTGCCAGCAGTTACGGCCGGACAGTTAATGAAAAACTGTTTTTT
TRBV23-1	TRBD1	TRBJ2-2	NA	CASSQSSQGAGELFF	TGCGCCAGCAGTCAATCCTCACAGGGGGCCGGGGAGCTGTTTTTT
TRBV6-2/TRBV6-3	NA	TRBJ2-3	NA	CASSYSYRDPRTGDTQYF	TGTGCCAGCAGTTACTCGTACCGGGACCCCCGTACCGGAGATACGCAGTATTTT
TRBV5-1	TRBD2	TRBJ2-5	few	CASSATSGGVVETQYF	TGCGCCAGCAGCGCGACTAGCGGGGGGGTCGTGGAGACCCAGTACTTC
TRBV20-1	TRBD1	TRBJ1-5	many	CSASLRTGAIHQPQHF	TGCAGTGCTAGCCTTAGGACAGGGGCAATTCACCAGCCCCAGCATTTT
TRBV29-1	TRBD2	TRBJ2-7	few	CSVGGGTGVPSYEQYF	TGCAGCGTCGGGGGGGGGACTGGGGTCCCTTCCTACGAGCAGTACTTC
TRBV3-1	NA	TRBJ2-1	many	CASSPRPNYNEQFF	TGTGCCAGCAGCCCGAGGCCTAACTACAATGAGCAGTTCTTC
TRBV20-1	NA	TRBJ2-3	NA	CSAEGRTDTQYF	TGCAGTGCTGAGGGACGCACAGATACGCAGTATTTT
TRBV5-1	TRBD1	TRBJ1-1	few	CASSGRTGRDTEAFF	TGCGCCAGCAGCGGACGGACAGGGCGGGACACTGAAGCTTTCTTT
TRBV6-2/TRBV6-3	NA	TRBJ1-1	few	CASSPQGDEAFF	TGTGCCAGCAGCCCACAGGGAGATGAAGCTTTCTTT